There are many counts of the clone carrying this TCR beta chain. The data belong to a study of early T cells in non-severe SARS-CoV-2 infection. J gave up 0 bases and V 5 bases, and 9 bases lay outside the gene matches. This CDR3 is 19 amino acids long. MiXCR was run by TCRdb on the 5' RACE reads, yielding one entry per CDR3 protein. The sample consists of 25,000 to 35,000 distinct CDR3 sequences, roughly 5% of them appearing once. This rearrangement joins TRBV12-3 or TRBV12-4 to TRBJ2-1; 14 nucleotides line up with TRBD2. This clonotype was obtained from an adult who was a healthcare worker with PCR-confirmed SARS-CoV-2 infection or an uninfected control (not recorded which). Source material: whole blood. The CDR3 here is CASSPRTSGRPNSYNEQFF. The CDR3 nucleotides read TGTGCCAGCAGTCCCAGGACTAGCGGGAGGCCAAACTCCTACAATGAGCAGTTCTTC.